This T cell receptor beta chain was documented in a study of PD-L1 blockade in urothelial cancer. Patients were living with locally advanced or metastatic urothelial carcinoma. Trimming pared 6 bases from V and 8 bases from J, leaving 17 bases between. CDR1 and CDR2 from the germline V gene are MNHEY and SMNVEV (reference sequence). CDR3 length: 14 amino acids. Only in-frame clones appear in the TCRdb table, and some are missing; sequencing was by immunoSEQ multiplex PCR. Of some 52,000 clones in the sample, 84% are singletons; the top ten hold 5.8%. The material sequenced was PBMCs, taken around atezolizumab (anti-PD-L1) treatment. The chain links TRBV27 to TRBJ1-3, with TRBD1 as a possible D gene (5 bases). The clonotype was recovered from a man aged 35-49 years with urothelial cancer. In DNA, the CDR3 is TGTGCCAGCAGGCCACATTCCGGGGGTGACACCATATATTTT. Translation gives CASRPHSGGDTIYF.